What follows are 3 T cell receptor beta chains derived from one specimen sequenced in a study of early T cells in non-severe SARS-CoV-2 infection. TCRdb passed the 5' RACE reads through MiXCR, listing each CDR3 protein once. The data contain tens of thousands of distinct CDR3 sequences, more than 10% of them singletons. The source was whole blood, collected at baseline. The receptors shown here come from an adult who was a healthcare worker with PCR-confirmed SARS-CoV-2 infection or an uninfected control (not recorded which). The donor label of this sample is uncertain.

This chain uses TRBV29-1 with TRBJ2-1; no clear D gene. Germline V gene sequence: CDR1 SQVTM, CDR2 ANQGSEA. The CDR3 length is 13 residues. V lost 7 bases, J lost 3 bases, and 13 bases lay in between. The CDR3 DNA is TGCAGCGGAAAGACTTACAGCTACAATGAGCAGTTCTTC. As protein: CSGKTYSYNEQFF.

This clonotype was counted ten times or more. This sequence joins TRBV20-1 and TRBJ1-4; tentatively, D is TRBD1 (6 bases). V was trimmed by 4 bases and J by 5 bases, leaving 11 bases between them. From germline, CDR1 is DFQATT and CDR2 SNEGSKA (reference sequence). CDR3 length: 13 residues. DNA for the CDR3: TGCAGTGCTACCGGGACAAGCAATGAAAAACTGTTTTTT. Residues: CSATGTSNEKLFF.

This clonotype was counted a few times. The rearrangement joins TRBV7-6 to TRBJ2-1, with D perhaps given as TRBD1 or TRBD2 (5 bases each). Germline lookup yields CDR1 SGHVS and CDR2 FNYEAQ. Trimming removed 0 bases from V and 6 bases from J, with 15 bases in between. CDR3 length equals 16 residues. This chain's CDR3 is CASSLAPTGRPNEQFF. CDR3 DNA sequence: TGTGCCAGCAGCTTAGCCCCAACGGGACGGCCCAATGAGCAGTTCTTC.